This TCR beta chain was captured in a study of Ad26.COV2.S vaccination and SARS-CoV-2 variants. Regarding this clone: Its antigen is not identified.

Findings and limits, study-wide: Vaccinated individuals (as opposed to placebo recipients) had higher spike-specific TCR breadth. The study found similar non-spike TCR breadth in vaccine and placebo recipients.

Measured with immunoSEQ multiplex PCR; TCRdb has only the in-frame clones, and not every one. The repertoire holds some 350,000 clones, with roughly nine tenths as singletons. The CDR3 consists of 18 residues. Unmatched junction bases numbered 15, after V lost 7 bases and J lost 2 bases. CDR1 and CDR2 from the germline V gene are MNHEY and SMNVEV (reference sequence). The J gene is TRBJ2-7, the V gene TRBV27, with 12 bases identical to TRBD1. The sequence derives from a human donor who had recovered from COVID-19. The source was peripheral blood, collected after recovery from COVID-19. The CDR3 region is CASTGPGTGGVGTYEQYF. DNA for the CDR3: TGTGCCAGCACCGGGCCCGGGACAGGGGGCGTCGGGACCTACGAGCAGTACTTC.